This TCR beta chain came from a study of regulatory T cells in long-lasting Graves disease. Losses at the gene ends were 5 bases for V and 0 bases for J; bases not matched to a gene: 6. CDR1 is DFQATT and CDR2 is SNEGSKA in the germline V gene (reference sequence). The CDR3 extends over 14 amino acids. Time point reported: newly diagnosed GD, antithyroid drugs for less than 3 months. There was RNA extracted from PBMCs, and the TCR library was made from it. HTBI primers from iRepertoire and Arm-PCR of CDR3 regions yielded the TCR beta libraries. TCRdb analysed the multiplex PCR reads with MiXCR anew, one entry per CDR3 protein. The table shows over 450,000 distinct CDR3 sequences, with approximately 12% occurring only once. Only a few counts were recorded for this clonotype. Antigen: not known. Overall study results and limits: TCR diversity was lower in persistent Graves' patients than in newly diagnosed ones. Favoring TRBV28, TRBJ1-2 and TRBJ2-5 was a feature seen in persistent disease.

The data were also submitted as part of a second study, on T cells in Graves' hyperthyroidism and ophthalmopathy. Per that paper: Blood samples included most of the expanded thyroid clonotypes exceeding 0.001.

The sequenced sample was peripheral blood mononuclear cells (PBMCs), obtained at new diagnosis, from a patient treated with antithyroid drugs. The J gene is TRBJ2-7, the V gene TRBV20-1, with 8 bases lining up with TRBD1. This receptor was taken from a woman aged 30 to 39 with Graves disease. DNA of the CDR3: TGCAGTGCTGGTGGACAGGGCCCCTCCTACGAGCAGTACTTC. Protein: CSAGGQGPSYEQYF.